The 26 T cell receptor beta chains below all came from one sample that was sequenced in a study of neurological immune-mediated disorders. TCRdb independently ran MiXCR on the 5' RACE reads; one entry per CDR3 protein. The data show about 70,000 distinct CDR3 sequences, around 3% seen once. The material sequenced was PBMCs. Every receptor here comes from a woman in her forties or fifties with multiple sclerosis.

This clonotype showed up many times. J is TRBJ2-1 and V is TRBV20-1, with 10 positions matching TRBD2. The V and J ends lost 0 bases and 4 bases, in that order; junction bases with no gene match: 12. There are 18 residues in the CDR3. The V gene's germline CDR1 is DFQATT and CDR2 SNEGSKA (reference sequence). The CDR3 region is CSARDRASGRGVYNEQFF. CDR3 nucleotide sequence: TGCAGTGCTAGAGATAGGGCTAGCGGGAGAGGGGTATACAATGAGCAGTTCTTC.

Many counts were recorded for this clonotype. This chain uses TRBV20-1 with TRBJ2-5; a possible D gene is TRBD1 (5 bases). The CDR3 has 15 residues. The ends were cut back, 0 bases at V and 0 bases at J, with 11 bases in the middle. Germline CDR1 DFQATT, CDR2 SNEGSKA (reference sequence). CDR3 amino acids: CSARDLRQNQETQYF. The CDR3 nucleotides are TGCAGTGCTAGAGATCTTAGACAGAACCAAGAGACCCAGTACTTC.

This clonotype was recorded at least ten times. The chain combines TRBV10-3 with TRBJ2-5; 8 bases match TRBD2. The J segment lost 2 bases and the V segment lost 2 bases, leaving 7 bases of the junction unmatched. The germline V gene encodes CDR1 ENHRY and CDR2 SYGVKD. CDR3 length: 16 residues. CDR3 loop: CAISEGIGTSQETQYF. In DNA, the CDR3 is TGTGCCATCAGTGAGGGAATTGGGACTAGTCAAGAGACCCAGTACTTC.

Comments on this clonotype: A much larger clone lies one base from this, so it may be a read error. The rearrangement uses TRBV20-1 and TRBJ2-1; D unclear. Germline V gene data show CDR1 as DFQATT and CDR2 as SNEGSKA (reference sequence). The CDR3 has 13 amino acids. V dropped 6 bases and J dropped 9 bases, with 18 bases sitting between them. This chain's CDR3 is CSANHLRTSEQFF. The CDR3 nucleotides read TGCAGTGCCAACCACCTTAGGACCAGTGAGCAGTTCTTC.

This clonotype was detected ten times or more. This chain joins TRBV10-3 and TRBJ1-2, with D possibly TRBD1 on 6 matching bases. Germline CDR1 and CDR2: ENHRY and SYGVKD. The CDR3 spans 15 residues. V was pared by 2 bases and J by 4 bases, with 14 bases between. The CDR3 loop is CAISERTGTGYGYTF. The CDR3 nucleotides are TGTGCCATCAGTGAGAGAACAGGGACCGGCTATGGCTACACCTTC.

There are many counts of this clonotype. This chain links TRBV29-1 with TRBJ1-5, with TRBD1 identical over 9 bases. CDR1 is SQVTM, CDR2 ANQGSEA, per germline. This CDR3 comprises 13 residues. The V and J ends lost 6 bases and 6 bases, in that order; junction bases with no gene match: 6. CDR3 bases: TGCAGCGTCCAAGGACAGGGGACTCAGCCCCAGCATTTT. Translation gives CSVQGQGTQPQHF.

The table lists this clonotype with many counts. This chain uses TRBV4-1 with TRBJ2-3, with D hard to call. The V end lost 4 bases, the J end lost 5 bases, and 7 bases lay between the germline ends. Germline V gene lookup returns CDR1 MGHRA and CDR2 YSYEKL. This CDR3 spans 12 amino acids. The CDR3 nucleotides read TGCGCCAGCAGCCTGCCCAGAGATACGCAGTATTTT. Its translation: CASSLPRDTQYF.

This clonotype was recorded many times. V and J are TRBV7-2 and TRBJ1-5; D gene unclear. V gave up 1 base and J gave up 6 bases, with 7 bases separating them. CDR1 SGHTA and CDR2 FQGNSA come from the germline V gene. The CDR3 sequence is 13 residues long. CDR3 DNA: TGTGCCAGCAGCTTAGGAACGACTCAGCCCCAGCATTTT. It encodes CASSLGTTQPQHF.

The CDR3 sequence is CASRDGSYEQYF. CDR3 nucleotides: TGCGCCAGCAGGGACGGGTCCTACGAGCAGTACTTC. This chain joins TRBV5-1 and TRBJ2-7; D unclear. This CDR3 has 12 amino acids. V was trimmed by 5 bases and J by 1 base, leaving 7 bases between them. The germline V gene has CDR1 SGHRS and CDR2 YFSETQ.

This clonotype was observed at least ten times. V gene TRBV4-2 combines with J gene TRBJ2-3, with 7 nucleotides matching TRBD2. The CDR3 consists of 16 residues. In germline, CDR1 is LGHNA, CDR2 YNFKEQ. V lost 0 bases and J lost 2; bases outside the gene matches: 5. As DNA, the CDR3 is TGTGCCAGCAGCCAAGATCCAGCGGGAAACACAGATACGCAGTATTTT. It yields the protein CASSQDPAGNTDTQYF.

This clonotype was observed many times. V usage is TRBV20-1 and J usage is TRBJ1-1; 7 bases align to TRBD1. J lost 3 bases, V lost 6 bases, and 4 bases had no gene match. The V gene's germline CDR1 is DFQATT and CDR2 SNEGSKA (reference sequence). The CDR3 loop spans 12 amino acids. The CDR3 DNA reads as TGCAGTGCCGCCAGGGGGGACACTGAAGCTTTCTTT. Its protein product is CSAARGDTEAFF.

There are many counts of this clonotype. The J gene is TRBJ2-2, the V gene TRBV28, with 9 positions matching TRBD1. The CDR3 covers 18 residues. The V and J ends lost 4 bases and 1 base, in that order; junction bases with no gene match: 10. From germline, CDR1 is MDHEN and CDR2 SYDVKM. CDR3 nucleotide sequence: TGTGCCAGCAGTTCCCGGGACAGGGTTTGGGGGAACACCGGGGAGCTGTTTTTT. This codes for CASSSRDRVWGNTGELFF. Full variable domain (rest looked up from reference TRBV28 and TRBJ2-2): DVKVTQSSRYLVKRTGEKVFLECVQDMDHENMFWYRQDPGLGLRLIYFSYDVKMKEKGDIPEGYSVSREKKERFSLILESASTNQTSMYLCASSSRDRVWGNTGELFFGEGSRLTVL.

This clonotype has a count of ten or more. V gene TRBV15 combines with J gene TRBJ2-2; 11 positions agree with TRBD2. This CDR3 region has 16 residues. Trimming cost V 1 base and J 5 bases; bases outside gene matches: 3. Germline CDR1 reads LNHNV; CDR2 reads YYDKDF (reference sequence). The CDR3 region has the DNA TGTGCCACCAGCAGAGTAGCGGGGGGGAGAACCGGGGAGCTGTTTTTT. Residues: CATSRVAGGRTGELFF.

The sample holds many counts of this clonotype. This chain connects TRBV7-9 to TRBJ1-1; D unclear. CDR1 and CDR2 (germline): SEHNR, FQNEAQ (reference sequence). The CDR3 covers 13 residues. Trimming cost V 2 bases and J 1 base, with 5 bases left between them. CDR3 in DNA: TGTGCCAGCAGCTTACTGGGGAACACTGAAGCTTTCTTT. Encoded protein: CASSLLGNTEAFF.

This clonotype was recorded a few times. Being one base from a much bigger clone, this may be a read error. V gene TRBV5-1 combines with J gene TRBJ1-6; D perhaps matches TRBD1 (5 bases). The germline gives CDR1 SGHRS, CDR2 YFSETQ. The CDR3 runs 14 residues. The CDR3 DNA reads TGCGCCAGCAGCTTAGCCAGCAGGGATTCACCCCTCAACTTT. Amino acids: CASSLASRDSPLNF.

There are many counts of this clonotype. The genes are TRBV4-3 and TRBJ1-4, with D perhaps matching TRBD1 (6 bases). The germline CDR1 and CDR2 sequences are LGHNA and YSLEER. Trimming shortened V by 2 bases and J by 4 bases, and 11 bases separated the two germline ends. CDR3 length: 15 amino acids. This chain's CDR3 is CASSQTQGNNEKLFF. The CDR3 DNA reads TGCGCCAGCAGCCAAACACAGGGAAATAATGAAAAACTGTTTTTT.

The chain couples TRBV25-1 to TRBJ2-1, with D tentatively TRBD2 (7 bases). The germline V and J ends were trimmed by 3 bases and 2 bases, with 23 bases remaining between them. This CDR3 region has 19 residues. Germline lookup yields CDR1 MGHDK and CDR2 SYGVNS. Here the CDR3 reads CASSDSKGGGSRTYNEQFF. In DNA, the CDR3 is TGTGCCAGCAGTGACTCCAAGGGGGGGGGTTCGAGAACCTACAATGAGCAGTTCTTC.

This clonotype was observed many times. The gene calls are TRBV20-1 and TRBJ2-6, with D unclear. Germline V gene lookup returns CDR1 DFQATT and CDR2 SNEGSKA (reference sequence). Trimming stripped 4 bases from V and 1 base from J, with 5 bases between. The CDR3 loop spans 13 amino acids. The CDR3, as DNA: TGCAGTGCTACCTCATCTGGGGCCAACGTCCTGACTTTC. Its protein is CSATSSGANVLTF.

This clonotype has a count of ten or more. This chain uses TRBV20-1 with TRBJ2-3; D assignment may be TRBD1 or TRBD2 (6 bases each). There are 15 residues in the CDR3. Germline assignment: CDR1 DFQATT and CDR2 SNEGSKA (reference sequence). V gave up 3 bases and J gave up 2 bases, with 15 bases separating them. CDR3 DNA sequence: TGCAGTGCTAGGGGGGCGGCGGGGCCCACAGATACGCAGTATTTT. This gives the protein CSARGAAGPTDTQYF.

There are many counts of this clonotype. The gene calls are TRBV7-8 and TRBJ1-4; 8 nucleotides agree with TRBD1. The CDR3 loop spans 16 amino acids. V gave up 6 bases and J gave up 3 bases; unmatched junction bases: 9. Germline values: CDR1 SGHVS, CDR2 FQNEAQ. Here the CDR3 reads CASSFYSGQANEKLFF. CDR3 DNA: TGTGCCAGCAGTTTCTATTCGGGACAGGCTAATGAAAAACTGTTTTTT.

Many counts were recorded for this clonotype. CDR3 protein: CASSLDTSPNYGYTF. As DNA, the CDR3 is TGTGCCAGCTCACTGGACACCTCCCCTAACTATGGCTACACCTTC. The chain couples TRBV18 to TRBJ1-2; possible D gene TRBD1, 5 bases. Germline CDR1 and CDR2: KGHSH and LQKENI. The V end was cut by 4 bases, the J end by 0 bases, with 12 bases between. This CDR3 is 15 amino acids long.

This clonotype has a count of ten or more. V and J are TRBV5-1 and TRBJ1-1; 11 bases match TRBD1. Germline loops: CDR1 SGHRS, CDR2 YFSETQ. V lost 4 bases, J lost 6 bases, and 11 bases stayed unmatched. This CDR3 has 16 residues. CDR3 loop: CASSLRTGGARAEAFF. The CDR3 nucleotides are TGCGCCAGCAGCCTACGGACAGGGGGCGCAAGGGCTGAAGCTTTCTTT.

This clonotype has ten or more counts. The chain couples TRBV5-1 to TRBJ1-1, with TRBD1 as a possible D gene (6 bases). Germline V gene lookup returns CDR1 SGHRS and CDR2 YFSETQ. The ends were cut back, 4 bases at V and 4 bases at J, with 14 bases in the middle. CDR3 length: 14 amino acids. The CDR3 reads CASSVQGISTEAFF. CDR3 nucleotide sequence: TGCGCCAGCAGCGTGCAGGGGATTAGCACTGAAGCTTTCTTT.

This clonotype was observed many times. The chain recombines TRBV6-5 with TRBJ1-2, with D hard to call. The CDR3 consists of 14 residues. Between the trimmed V and J ends, which lost 5 bases and 3 bases, there was a span of 13 bases. Germline V gene lookup returns CDR1 MNHEY and CDR2 SVGAGI. In DNA form, the CDR3 reads TGTGCCAGCAGTAATACAGTTCTCGACTATGGCTACACCTTC. Translation: CASSNTVLDYGYTF.

This clonotype was detected ten times or more. The rearrangement joins TRBV20-1 to TRBJ2-2; the D gene is possibly TRBD1 (5 bases). Trimming pared 2 bases from V and 1 base from J, leaving 11 bases between. This CDR3 spans 15 amino acids. Germline CDR1 and CDR2: DFQATT and SNEGSKA (reference sequence). The CDR3 sequence is CSARKPGRNTGELFF. CDR3 coding DNA: TGCAGTGCTAGAAAACCAGGGCGGAACACCGGGGAGCTGTTTTTT.

The chain uses TRBV3-1 and TRBJ2-5; D is undetermined. The CDR3 sequence is 15 residues long. V was trimmed by 2 bases and J by 4 bases, leaving 14 bases between them. Germline V gene data show CDR1 as LGHDT and CDR2 as YNNKEL (reference sequence). The CDR3, as DNA: TGTGCCAGCAGCCAAAACGCGGCAAGGCGAGAGACCCAGTACTTC. Translating gives CASSQNAARRETQYF.